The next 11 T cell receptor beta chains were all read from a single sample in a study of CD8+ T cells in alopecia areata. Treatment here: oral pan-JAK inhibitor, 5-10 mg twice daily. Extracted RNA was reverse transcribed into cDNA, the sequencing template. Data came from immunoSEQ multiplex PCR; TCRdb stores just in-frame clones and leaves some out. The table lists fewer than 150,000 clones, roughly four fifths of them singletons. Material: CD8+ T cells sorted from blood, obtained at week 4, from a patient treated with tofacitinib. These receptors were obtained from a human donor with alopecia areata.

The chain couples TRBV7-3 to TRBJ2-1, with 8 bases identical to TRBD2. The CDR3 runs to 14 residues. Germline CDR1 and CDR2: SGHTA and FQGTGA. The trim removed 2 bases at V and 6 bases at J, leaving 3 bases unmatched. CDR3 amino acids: CASSLGLAGNEQFF. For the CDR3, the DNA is TGTGCCAGCAGCTTAGGGCTAGCGGGCAATGAGCAGTTCTTC.

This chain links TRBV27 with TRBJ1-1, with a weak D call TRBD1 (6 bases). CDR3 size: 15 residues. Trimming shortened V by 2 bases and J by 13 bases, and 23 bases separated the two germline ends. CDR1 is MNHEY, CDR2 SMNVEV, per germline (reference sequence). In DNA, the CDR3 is TGTGCCAGCAGTTTAGGGTTTCCAGGGGCCACCGGGGTTTTCTTT. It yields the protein CASSLGFPGATGVFF.

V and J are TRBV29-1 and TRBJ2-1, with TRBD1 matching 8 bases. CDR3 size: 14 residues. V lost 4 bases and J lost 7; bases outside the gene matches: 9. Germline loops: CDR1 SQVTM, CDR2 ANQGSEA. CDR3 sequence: CSVGPPTGANEQFF. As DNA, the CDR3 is TGCAGCGTTGGCCCCCCGACAGGGGCGAATGAGCAGTTCTTC.

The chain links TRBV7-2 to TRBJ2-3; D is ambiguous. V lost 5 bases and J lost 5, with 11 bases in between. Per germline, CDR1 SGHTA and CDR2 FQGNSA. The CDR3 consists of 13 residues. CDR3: CASSPFVGDTQYF. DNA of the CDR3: TGTGCCAGCAGCCCCTTCGTAGGAGATACGCAGTATTTT.

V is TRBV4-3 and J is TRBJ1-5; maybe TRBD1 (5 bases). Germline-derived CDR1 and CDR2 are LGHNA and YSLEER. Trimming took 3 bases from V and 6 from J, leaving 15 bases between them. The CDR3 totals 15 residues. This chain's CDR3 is CASSQDPGPSQPQHF. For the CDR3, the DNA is TGCGCCAGCAGCCAGGATCCAGGGCCTAGTCAGCCCCAGCATTTT.

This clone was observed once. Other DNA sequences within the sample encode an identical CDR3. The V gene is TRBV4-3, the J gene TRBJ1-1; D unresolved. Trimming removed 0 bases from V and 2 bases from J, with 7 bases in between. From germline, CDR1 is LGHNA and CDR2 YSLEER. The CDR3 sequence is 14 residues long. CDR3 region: CASSQDLVNTEAFF. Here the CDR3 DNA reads TGCGCCAGCAGCCAAGACTTGGTTAACACTGAAGCTTTCTTT.

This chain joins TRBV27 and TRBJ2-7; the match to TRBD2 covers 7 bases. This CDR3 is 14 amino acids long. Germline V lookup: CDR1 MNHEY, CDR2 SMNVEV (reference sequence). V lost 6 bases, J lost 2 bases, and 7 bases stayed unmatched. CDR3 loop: CASSFGGGAYEQYF. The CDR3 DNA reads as TGTGCCAGCAGCTTCGGCGGGGGAGCCTACGAGCAGTACTTC.

The DNA of the CDR3 is TGTGCCAGGCAGCCGGGACTAGCGTCAGATACGCAGTATTTT. It codes for CARQPGLASDTQYF. The genes are TRBV2 and TRBJ2-3; 10 nucleotides align to TRBD2. Germline values: CDR1 SNHLY, CDR2 FYNNEI. The V gene end was trimmed by 9 bases and the J gene end by 4 bases; junction bases not matched to a gene: 7. CDR3 length: 14 amino acids. Complete variable domain (other parts from reference TRBV2 and TRBJ2-3): EPEVTQTPSHQVTQMGQEVILRCVPISNHLYFYWYRQILGQKVEFLVSFYNNEISEKSEIFDDQFSVERPDGSNFTLKIRSTKLEDSAMYFCARQPGLASDTQYFGPGTRLTVL.

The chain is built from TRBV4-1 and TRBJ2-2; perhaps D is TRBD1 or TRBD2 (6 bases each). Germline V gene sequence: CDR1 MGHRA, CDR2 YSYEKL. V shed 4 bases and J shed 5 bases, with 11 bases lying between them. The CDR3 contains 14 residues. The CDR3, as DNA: TGCGCCAGCAGCCCAGTAGGGGGGACCGGGGAGCTGTTTTTT. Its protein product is CASSPVGGTGELFF.

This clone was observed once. The CDR3 region has the DNA TGTGCCAGCAGTTACACGGGACAGGGGCCCCCCTATGGCTACACCTTC. It yields the protein CASSYTGQGPPYGYTF. The chain couples TRBV6-6 to TRBJ1-2; 10 nucleotides match TRBD1. CDR1 and CDR2 (germline): MNHNY, SVGAGI (reference sequence). CDR3 length: 16 residues. Trimming at V came to 2 bases and at J to 4 bases, leaving 7 bases not matched to a gene.

The CDR3 coding sequence is TGTGCCAGCAGCATGGACTTCCAAGAGACCCAGTACTTC. This gives the protein CASSMDFQETQYF. The chain uses TRBV7-9 and TRBJ2-5; the D gene is possibly TRBD2 (5 bases). Germline loops: CDR1 SEHNR, CDR2 FQNEAQ (reference sequence). CDR3 length equals 13 residues. V was shortened by 5 bases and J by 1 base, with 8 bases between the two germline ends. The variable domain in full, with the rest retrieved from reference TRBV7-9 and TRBJ2-5, is DTGVSQNPRHKITKRGQNVTFRCDPISEHNRLYWYRQTLGQGPEFLTYFQNEAQLEKSRLLSDRFSAERPKGSFSTLEIQRTEQGDSAMYLCASSMDFQETQYFGPGTRLLVL.